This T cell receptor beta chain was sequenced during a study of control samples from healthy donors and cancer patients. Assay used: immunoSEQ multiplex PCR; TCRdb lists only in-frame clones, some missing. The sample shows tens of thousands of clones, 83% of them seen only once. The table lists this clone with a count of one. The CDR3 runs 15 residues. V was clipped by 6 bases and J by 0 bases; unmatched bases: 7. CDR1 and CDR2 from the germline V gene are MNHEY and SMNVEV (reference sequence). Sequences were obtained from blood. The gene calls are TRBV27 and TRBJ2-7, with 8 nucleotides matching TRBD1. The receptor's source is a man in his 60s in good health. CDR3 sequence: CASRMGQEFSYEQYF. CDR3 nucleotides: TGTGCCAGCAGAATGGGACAGGAGTTCTCCTACGAGCAGTACTTC.